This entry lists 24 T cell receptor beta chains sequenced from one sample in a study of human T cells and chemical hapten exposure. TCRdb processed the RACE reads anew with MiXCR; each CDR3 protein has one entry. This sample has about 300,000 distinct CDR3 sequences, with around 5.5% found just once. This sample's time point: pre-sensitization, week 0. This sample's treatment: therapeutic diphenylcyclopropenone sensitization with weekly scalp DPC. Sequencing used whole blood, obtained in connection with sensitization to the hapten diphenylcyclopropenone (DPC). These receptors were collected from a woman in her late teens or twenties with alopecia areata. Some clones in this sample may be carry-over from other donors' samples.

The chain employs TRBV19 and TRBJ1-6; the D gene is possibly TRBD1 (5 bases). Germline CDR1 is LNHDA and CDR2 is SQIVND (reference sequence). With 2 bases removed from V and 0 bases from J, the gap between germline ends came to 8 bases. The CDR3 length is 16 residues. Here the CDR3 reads CASSIRTSSYNSPLHF. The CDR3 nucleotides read TGTGCCAGTAGTATACGGACAAGCTCCTATAATTCACCCCTCCACTTT.

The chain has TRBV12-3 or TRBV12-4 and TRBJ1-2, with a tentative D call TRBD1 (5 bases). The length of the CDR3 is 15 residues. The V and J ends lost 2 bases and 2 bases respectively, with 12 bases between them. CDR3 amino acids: CASSLFRRVNYGYTF. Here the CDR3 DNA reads TGTGCCAGCAGTTTATTTCGCAGGGTGAACTATGGCTACACCTTC.

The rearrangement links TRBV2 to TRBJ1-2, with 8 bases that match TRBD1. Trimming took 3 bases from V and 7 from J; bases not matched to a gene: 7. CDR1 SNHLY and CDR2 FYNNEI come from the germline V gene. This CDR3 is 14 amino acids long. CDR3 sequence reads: CASSELTGDSGYTF. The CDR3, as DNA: TGTGCCAGCAGTGAGTTGACAGGGGACTCTGGCTACACCTTC. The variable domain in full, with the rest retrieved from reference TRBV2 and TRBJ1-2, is EPEVTQTPSHQVTQMGQEVILRCVPISNHLYFYWYRQILGQKVEFLVSFYNNEISEKSEIFDDQFSVERPDGSNFTLKIRSTKLEDSAMYFCASSELTGDSGYTFGSGTRLTVV.

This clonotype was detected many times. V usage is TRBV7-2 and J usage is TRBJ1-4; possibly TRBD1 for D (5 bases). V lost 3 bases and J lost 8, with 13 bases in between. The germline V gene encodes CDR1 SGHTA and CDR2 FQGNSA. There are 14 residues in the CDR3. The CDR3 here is CASSLPGGEEKLFF. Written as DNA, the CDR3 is TGTGCCAGCAGCTTGCCGGGAGGGGAGGAAAAACTGTTTTTT.

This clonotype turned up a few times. CDR3 sequence (DNA): TGTGCCAGCAGCGTGGACAGCTTGAATGCAGATACGCAGTATTTT. Translated, it gives CASSVDSLNADTQYF. The chain links TRBV7-9 to TRBJ2-3; the D gene is possibly TRBD1 (6 bases). Deletions cut 5 bases from V and 4 bases from J, with 16 bases between. The CDR3 is 15 residues long. Germline V gene sequence: CDR1 SEHNR, CDR2 FQNEAQ (reference sequence).

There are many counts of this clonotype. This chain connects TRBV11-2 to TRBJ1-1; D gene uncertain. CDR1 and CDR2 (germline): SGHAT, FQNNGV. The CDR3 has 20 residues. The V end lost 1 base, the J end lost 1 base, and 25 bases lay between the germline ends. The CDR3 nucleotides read TGTGCCAGCAGCTTAGTTCCAGTCCAACCACTCGAGTTCGAGAACACTGAAGCTTTCTTT. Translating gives CASSLVPVQPLEFENTEAFF. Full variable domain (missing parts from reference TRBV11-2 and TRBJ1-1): EAGVAQSPRYKIIEKRQSVAFWCNPISGHATLYWYQQILGQGPKLLIQFQNNGVVDDSQLPKDRFSAERLKGVDSTLKIQPAKLEDSAVYLCASSLVPVQPLEFENTEAFFGQGTRLTVV.

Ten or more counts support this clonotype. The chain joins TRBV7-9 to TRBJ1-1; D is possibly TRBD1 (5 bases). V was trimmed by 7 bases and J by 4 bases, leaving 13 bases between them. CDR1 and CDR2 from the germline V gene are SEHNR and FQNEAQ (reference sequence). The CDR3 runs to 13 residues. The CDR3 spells CASTQAGGTEAFF. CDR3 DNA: TGTGCCAGCACCCAGGCGGGGGGCACTGAAGCTTTCTTT. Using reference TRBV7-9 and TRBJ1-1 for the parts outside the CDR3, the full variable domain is DTGVSQNPRHKITKRGQNVTFRCDPISEHNRLYWYRQTLGQGPEFLTYFQNEAQLEKSRLLSDRFSAERPKGSFSTLEIQRTEQGDSAMYLCASTQAGGTEAFFGQGTRLTVV.

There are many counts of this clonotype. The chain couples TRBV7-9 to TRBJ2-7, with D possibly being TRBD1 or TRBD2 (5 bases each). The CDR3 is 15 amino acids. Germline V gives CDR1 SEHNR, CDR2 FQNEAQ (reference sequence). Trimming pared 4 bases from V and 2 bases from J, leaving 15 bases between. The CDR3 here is CASSSGPPGTYEQYF. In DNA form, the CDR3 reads TGTGCCAGCAGCTCGGGACCCCCGGGCACCTACGAGCAGTACTTC. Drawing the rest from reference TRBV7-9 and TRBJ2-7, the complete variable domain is DTGVSQNPRHKITKRGQNVTFRCDPISEHNRLYWYRQTLGQGPEFLTYFQNEAQLEKSRLLSDRFSAERPKGSFSTLEIQRTEQGDSAMYLCASSSGPPGTYEQYFGPGTRLTVT.

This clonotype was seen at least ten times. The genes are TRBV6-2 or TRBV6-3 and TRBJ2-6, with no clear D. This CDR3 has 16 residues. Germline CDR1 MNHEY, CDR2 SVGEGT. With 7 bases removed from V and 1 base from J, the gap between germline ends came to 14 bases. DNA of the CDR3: TGTGCCAGCATGGATTTAACCCGTTCTGGGGCCAACGTCCTGACTTTC. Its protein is CASMDLTRSGANVLTF.

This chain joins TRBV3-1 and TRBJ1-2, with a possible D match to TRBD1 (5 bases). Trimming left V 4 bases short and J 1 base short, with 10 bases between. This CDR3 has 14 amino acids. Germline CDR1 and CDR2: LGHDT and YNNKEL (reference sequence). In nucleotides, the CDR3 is TGTGCCAGCAGCCCTGACAGCAATAACTATGGCTACACCTTC. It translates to CASSPDSNNYGYTF.

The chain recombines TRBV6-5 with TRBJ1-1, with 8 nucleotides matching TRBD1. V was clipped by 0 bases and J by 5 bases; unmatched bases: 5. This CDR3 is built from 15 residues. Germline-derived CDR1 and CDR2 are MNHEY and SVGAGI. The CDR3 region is CASSYSPGGRTEAFF. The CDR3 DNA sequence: TGTGCCAGCAGTTACTCCCCAGGGGGCCGGACTGAAGCTTTCTTT.

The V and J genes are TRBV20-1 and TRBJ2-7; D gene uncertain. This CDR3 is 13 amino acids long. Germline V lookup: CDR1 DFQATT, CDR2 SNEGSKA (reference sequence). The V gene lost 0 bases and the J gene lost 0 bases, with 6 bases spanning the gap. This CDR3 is CSARDWSSYEQYF. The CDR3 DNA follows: TGCAGTGCTAGAGACTGGAGCTCCTACGAGCAGTACTTC.

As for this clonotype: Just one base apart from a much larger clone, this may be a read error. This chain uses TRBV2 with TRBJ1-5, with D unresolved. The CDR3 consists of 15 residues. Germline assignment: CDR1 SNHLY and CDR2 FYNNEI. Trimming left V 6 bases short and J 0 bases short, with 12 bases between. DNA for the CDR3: TGTGCCAGCAGCTCCGATAAGGGTAGCAATCAGCCCCAGCATTTT. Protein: CASSSDKGSNQPQHF.

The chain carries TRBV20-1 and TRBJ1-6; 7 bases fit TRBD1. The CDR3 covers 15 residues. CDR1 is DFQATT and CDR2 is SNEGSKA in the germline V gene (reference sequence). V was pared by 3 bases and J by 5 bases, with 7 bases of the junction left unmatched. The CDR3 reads CSARAGTENNSPLHF. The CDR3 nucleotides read TGCAGTGCTAGGGCTGGGACAGAAAATAATTCACCCCTCCACTTT.

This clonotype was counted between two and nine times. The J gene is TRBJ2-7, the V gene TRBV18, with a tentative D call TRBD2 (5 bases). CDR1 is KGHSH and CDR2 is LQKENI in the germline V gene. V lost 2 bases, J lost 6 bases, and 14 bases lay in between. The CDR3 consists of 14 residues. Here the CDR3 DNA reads TGTGCCAGCTCACCAAACGAGGGCGCGGGCGAGCAGTACTTC. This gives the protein CASSPNEGAGEQYF.

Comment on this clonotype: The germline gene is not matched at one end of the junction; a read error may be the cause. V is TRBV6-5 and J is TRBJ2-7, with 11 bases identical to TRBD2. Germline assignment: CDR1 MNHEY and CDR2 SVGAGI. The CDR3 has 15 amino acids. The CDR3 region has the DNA TGTGCCACCAAGACTAGCGGGGTTGAAACCTACGAGGAGTACTTC. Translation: CATKTSGVETYEEYF.

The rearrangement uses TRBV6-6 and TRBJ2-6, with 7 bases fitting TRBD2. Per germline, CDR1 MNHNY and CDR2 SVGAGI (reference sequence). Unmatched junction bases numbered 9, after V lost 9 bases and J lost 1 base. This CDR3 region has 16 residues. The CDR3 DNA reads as TGTGCCAGTTCGGGGCGGGGGACGTCTGGGGCCAACGTCCTGACTTTC. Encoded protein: CASSGRGTSGANVLTF.

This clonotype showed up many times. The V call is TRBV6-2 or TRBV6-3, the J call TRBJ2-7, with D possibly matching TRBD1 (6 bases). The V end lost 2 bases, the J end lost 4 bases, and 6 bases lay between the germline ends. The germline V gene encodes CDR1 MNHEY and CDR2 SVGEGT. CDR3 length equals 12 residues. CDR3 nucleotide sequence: TGTGCCAGCAGTTACGGACAGTACGAGCAGTACTTC. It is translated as CASSYGQYEQYF.

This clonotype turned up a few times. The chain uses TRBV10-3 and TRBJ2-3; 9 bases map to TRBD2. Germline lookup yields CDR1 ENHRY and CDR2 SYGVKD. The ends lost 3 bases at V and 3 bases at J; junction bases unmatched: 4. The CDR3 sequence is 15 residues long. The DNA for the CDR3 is TGTGCCATCAGTGAAGGCGGGGGGGCAACAGATACGCAGTATTTT. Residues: CAISEGGGATDTQYF.

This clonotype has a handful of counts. CDR3 sequence: CASSYSDGRGNTIYF. CDR3 coding DNA: TGTGCCAGCAGTTACTCCGATGGCCGAGGAAACACCATATATTTT. V gene TRBV6-6 combines with J gene TRBJ1-3; no clear D gene. Germline CDR1 reads MNHNY; CDR2 reads SVGAGI (reference sequence). Trimming took 0 bases from V and 4 from J, leaving 10 bases between them. There are 15 residues in the CDR3.

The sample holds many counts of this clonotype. The CDR3 loop reads CASSLSGDEQFF. In DNA, the CDR3 is TGTGCCAGCAGTTTATCGGGGGATGAGCAGTTCTTC. The V and J genes are TRBV28 and TRBJ2-1, with D perhaps TRBD2 (6 bases). This CDR3 contains 12 residues. V was trimmed by 1 base and J by 8 bases, leaving 6 bases between them. Germline V lookup: CDR1 MDHEN, CDR2 SYDVKM.

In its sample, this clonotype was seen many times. CDR3 nucleotides: TGTGCCAGCAGCTTAGGTTTATCAGGGGGTCTCGCAGAGACCCAGTACTTC. Translation: CASSLGLSGGLAETQYF. V usage is TRBV7-2 and J usage is TRBJ2-5; 7 bases map to TRBD1. The V gene's germline CDR1 is SGHTA and CDR2 FQGNSA. J was trimmed by 4 bases and V by 1 base; bases with no gene match: 12. The CDR3 extends over 17 amino acids.

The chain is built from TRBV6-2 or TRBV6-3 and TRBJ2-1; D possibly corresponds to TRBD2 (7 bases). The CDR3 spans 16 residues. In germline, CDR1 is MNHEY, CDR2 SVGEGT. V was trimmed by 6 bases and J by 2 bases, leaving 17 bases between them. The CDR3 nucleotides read TGTGCCAGCAGCCGGGGGGCAGGGCGGACCTACAATGAGCAGTTCTTC. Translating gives CASSRGAGRTYNEQFF.

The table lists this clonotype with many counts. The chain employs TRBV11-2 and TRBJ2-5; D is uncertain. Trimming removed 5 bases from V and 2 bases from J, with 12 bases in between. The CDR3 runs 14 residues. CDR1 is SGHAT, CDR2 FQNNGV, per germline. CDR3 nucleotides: TGTGCCAGCAGCCAGGAAGTCCTGCAAGAGACCCAGTACTTC. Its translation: CASSQEVLQETQYF.